Shown below are 20 T cell receptor beta chains from a single sample sequenced in a study of T-cell reconstitution after alpha-beta-depleted transplantation in children. The TCRbeta library was prepared with unique molecular identifiers. TCRdb re-analysed the PCR reads in MiXCR, keeping a single row per CDR3 protein. The table shows around 29,000 distinct CDR3 sequences, with roughly 6.3% occurring only once. Material: PBMCs, mostly from graft donor cells, obtained 180 days after TCRalphabeta/CD19-depleted stem cell transplant. The receptors were sampled from a male patient between 10 and 17 years old who had a stem cell transplant for acute myeloid leukemia, so the T cells may come from the graft donor.

The rearrangement links TRBV2 to TRBJ2-1; 14 bases map to TRBD2. The V and J ends lost 6 bases and 3 bases, in that order; junction bases with no gene match: 4. The CDR3 totals 16 residues. CDR1 SNHLY and CDR2 FYNNEI come from the germline V gene. CDR3 loop: CASRRLAGGIYNEQFF. The CDR3 DNA reads as TGTGCCAGCAGGCGACTAGCGGGAGGGATCTACAATGAGCAGTTCTTC.

This clonotype was observed a few times. The chain recombines TRBV30 with TRBJ2-3; a possible D gene is TRBD2 (6 bases). This CDR3 has 15 amino acids. Trimming removed 0 bases from V and 2 bases from J, with 12 bases in between. The germline V gene has CDR1 GTSNPN and CDR2 SVGIG (reference sequence). CDR3 DNA: TGTGCCTGGAGTGTCAGGCGGGATGTCACAGATACGCAGTATTTT. This gives the protein CAWSVRRDVTDTQYF.

This clonotype was recorded at least ten times. In nucleotides, the CDR3 is TGCAGGGCACCGGGGGAGGGGGAGACCCAGTACTTC. It encodes CRAPGEGETQYF. This sequence joins TRBV20-1 and TRBJ2-5; 7 positions agree with TRBD2. The germline gives CDR1 DFQATT, CDR2 SNEGSKA (reference sequence). The CDR3 runs to 12 residues.

The CDR3 nucleotides read TGCGCCAGCAGTGACCTGCTTACAATGGTCGGAAACACCATATATTTT. This encodes CASSDLLTMVGNTIYF. The chain has TRBV10-1 and TRBJ1-3; D not certain. V dropped 3 bases and J dropped 4 bases, with 16 bases sitting between them. The CDR3 is 16 amino acids. Germline-derived CDR1 and CDR2 are WNHNN and SYGVQD (reference sequence).

This clonotype was observed many times. This rearrangement joins TRBV6-1 to TRBJ1-5; tentative D call: TRBD1 (5 bases). CDR3 size: 13 residues. Germline CDR1 MNHNS, CDR2 SASEGT. The germline V and J ends were trimmed by 4 bases and 2 bases, with 6 bases remaining between them. CDR3 nucleotide sequence: TGTGCCAGCAGTGTCAGGGGCAATCAGCCCCAGCATTTT. This gives the protein CASSVRGNQPQHF.

This clonotype was found a few times. A much larger clone lies a single base off, so this may be a read error. This chain connects TRBV4-3 to TRBJ2-3; D remains ambiguous. V lost 1 base, J lost 4 bases, and 3 bases lay in between. The length of the CDR3 is 12 residues. Germline-derived CDR1 and CDR2 are LGHNA and YSLEER. CDR3 sequence: CASSQVSDTQYF. CDR3 nucleotides: TGCGCCAGCAGCCAAGTATCAGATACGCAGTATTTT.

This clonotype was counted many times. The CDR3 spells CASSPGQLAKNIQYF. The CDR3 DNA sequence: TGTGCCAGCAGCCCCGGACAGCTAGCCAAAAACATTCAGTACTTC. The chain uses TRBV28 and TRBJ2-4; D might be TRBD1 (6 bases). V was trimmed by 6 bases and J by 0 bases, leaving 12 bases between them. The germline CDR1 and CDR2 sequences are MDHEN and SYDVKM. The CDR3 loop spans 15 amino acids.

This clonotype has a count of ten or more. The V gene is TRBV25-1, the J gene TRBJ1-5, with 8 bases that match TRBD1. There are 15 residues in the CDR3. Germline lookup yields CDR1 MGHDK and CDR2 SYGVNS. V trimming: 4 bases; J trimming: 1 base; junction bases outside the gene matches: 3. CDR3 nucleotides: TGTGCCAGCAGTGCAGGGGGCGTCAGCAATCAGCCCCAGCATTTT. Translating it yields CASSAGGVSNQPQHF.

In its sample, this clonotype was seen many times. The genes are TRBV29-1 and TRBJ2-7; tentative D call: TRBD2 (6 bases). Per the germline V gene, CDR1 is SQVTM and CDR2 is ANQGSEA. Trimming took 6 bases from V and 4 from J, leaving 19 bases between them. This CDR3 is built from 14 residues. The CDR3 nucleotides read TGCAGCGTCACCCTGGGGCCCGGGGGTTACGAGCAGTACTTC. Its protein product is CSVTLGPGGYEQYF.

This clonotype was counted only a few times. The CDR3 nucleotides read TGCAGTGCTGGAGGTTCCGGGACAGGGGACGAGACGCAGTATTTT. This sequence encodes CSAGGSGTGDETQYF. The J gene is TRBJ2-3, the V gene TRBV20-1; 10 positions match TRBD1. V was pared by 5 bases and J by 9 bases, with 14 bases of the junction left unmatched. This CDR3 is 15 amino acids long. The germline CDR1 and CDR2 sequences are DFQATT and SNEGSKA (reference sequence).

This clonotype has at least ten counts. The rearrangement joins TRBV15 to TRBJ2-3; D not resolved. CDR1 is LNHNV, CDR2 YYDKDF, per germline (reference sequence). Trimming removed 0 bases at V and 7 bases at J, with 5 bases between. CDR3 length equals 12 residues. In DNA, the CDR3 is TGTGCCACCAGCAGAGACGCTAATACGCAGTATTTT. Translation: CATSRDANTQYF.

This clonotype came up a few times. The rearrangement links TRBV29-1 to TRBJ2-7, with D perhaps matching TRBD1 or TRBD2 (5 bases each). The CDR3 length is 15 residues. Trimming pared 0 bases from V and 0 bases from J, leaving 12 bases between. Germline V gene sequence: CDR1 SQVTM, CDR2 ANQGSEA. The CDR3 region has the DNA TGCAGCGTTGAAGAGGGTGGGGCGGGCTCCTACGAGCAGTACTTC. It translates to CSVEEGGAGSYEQYF.

This clonotype was seen many times. This chain links TRBV30 with TRBJ1-2; 9 nucleotides align to TRBD1. Germline loops: CDR1 GTSNPN, CDR2 SVGIG (reference sequence). This CDR3 is built from 14 residues. Trimming at V came to 5 bases and at J to 3 bases, leaving 7 bases not matched to a gene. As DNA, the CDR3 is TGTGCCTGGGCGTCCGGGACAGGGCACTATGGCTACACCTTC. Translation gives CAWASGTGHYGYTF.

This clonotype has at least ten counts. The J gene is TRBJ1-1, the V gene TRBV5-1; tentative D call: TRBD1 (5 bases). The V gene lost 0 bases and the J gene lost 2 bases, with 11 bases spanning the gap. CDR1 is SGHRS, CDR2 YFSETQ, per germline. The CDR3 loop spans 15 amino acids. CDR3 DNA: TGCGCCAGCAGCTTGGCTTGGGGGTCTAACACTGAAGCTTTCTTT. Translated: CASSLAWGSNTEAFF.

This clonotype appeared many times. The V and J genes are TRBV7-2 and TRBJ2-3; possible D gene TRBD2, 5 bases. This CDR3 region has 16 residues. Germline CDR1 is SGHTA and CDR2 is FQGNSA. Between the trimmed V and J ends, which lost 5 bases and 1 base, there was a span of 16 bases. The CDR3 DNA is TGTGCCAGCAGCCTTACCCTAGCCCCTGGCACAGATACGCAGTATTTT. Translation: CASSLTLAPGTDTQYF.

In this sample, this clonotype turned up many times. The chain joins TRBV25-1 to TRBJ2-7; TRBD1 is a possible D gene (5 bases). This CDR3 has 14 amino acids. Germline lookup yields CDR1 MGHDK and CDR2 SYGVNS. V lost 1 base to trimming and J lost 6 bases, with 13 bases between them. CDR3 protein: CASSELISRAEQYF. The CDR3, as DNA: TGTGCCAGCAGTGAATTGATAAGCAGGGCCGAGCAGTACTTC.

This clonotype was seen many times. The V call is TRBV7-8, the J call TRBJ2-5; D gene ambiguous. Germline CDR1 is SGHVS and CDR2 is FQNEAQ. This CDR3 contains 14 residues. V lost 3 bases, J lost 7 bases, and 15 bases lay in between. CDR3 in amino acids: CASSFYGQSGTQYF. The CDR3 DNA is TGTGCCAGCAGCTTCTACGGGCAGTCAGGGACCCAGTACTTC.

A few counts support this clonotype. V and J are TRBV6-2 or TRBV6-3 and TRBJ1-1; 7 positions match TRBD1. Trimming took 1 base from V and 8 from J; bases not matched to a gene: 28. The germline V gene has CDR1 MNHEY and CDR2 SVGEGT. This CDR3 has 21 residues. CDR3 protein: CASSYLGGSGNSKALKLEAFF. The CDR3 DNA reads TGTGCCAGCAGTTACTTAGGGGGCTCAGGAAACTCCAAAGCACTGAAGCTCGAAGCTTTCTTT.

As concerns this clonotype: This may come from a read error, since a much larger clone is one base off. This chain uses TRBV28 with TRBJ2-1, with 8 nucleotides matching TRBD1. The ends lost 8 bases at V and 7 bases at J; junction bases unmatched: 16. CDR1 and CDR2 (germline): MDHEN, SYDVKM. This CDR3 has 16 amino acids. CDR3 residues: CASGGWWGTGENEQFF. Written as DNA, the CDR3 is TGTGCCAGCGGCGGTTGGTGGGGGACAGGTGAGAATGAGCAGTTCTTC. Complete variable domain (other parts from reference TRBV28 and TRBJ2-1): DVKVTQSSRYLVKRTGEKVFLECVQDMDHENMFWYRQDPGLGLRLIYFSYDVKMKEKGDIPEGYSVSREKKERFSLILESASTNQTSMYLCASGGWWGTGENEQFFGPGTRLTVL.

This clonotype was counted ten times or more. Germline is not matched at one junction end, which may reflect a read error. The chain is built from TRBV20-1 and TRBJ2-1; 16 bases match TRBD2. Per the germline V gene, CDR1 is DFQATT and CDR2 is SNEGSKA (reference sequence). This CDR3 comprises 20 residues. CDR3 sequence reads: CSARGIPGLAGGPTYNEQFF. The CDR3 nucleotides are TGCAGTGCCAGAGGTATCCCGGGACTAGCGGGAGGGCCCACCTACAATGAGCAGTTCTTC.